Listed here are 6 T cell receptor beta chains from one sample, sequenced in a study of T cell responses to AZD1222 COVID-19 vaccine. The repertoire was sequenced with immunoSEQ multiplex PCR; TCRdb's copy has only in-frame clones and lacks some. The sample includes 93,000 or so clones, approximately 89% of them seen just once. The sample here was peripheral blood, taken on day 0 of AZD1222 vaccination. All receptors derive from an adult in good health.

J is TRBJ1-5 and V is TRBV7-2, with no clear D. The V end lost 1 base, the J end lost 7 bases, and 8 bases lay between the germline ends. CDR3 length: 13 residues. CDR1 and CDR2 (germline): SGHTA, FQGNSA. The CDR3 region has the DNA TGTGCCAGCAGCTTAGTGGCGGGGCAGCCCCAGCATTTT. This encodes CASSLVAGQPQHF. Variable domain in full (rest from reference TRBV7-2 and TRBJ1-5): GAGVSQSPSNKVTEKGKDVELRCDPISGHTALYWYRQSLGQGLEFLIYFQGNSAPDKSGLPSDRFSAERTGGSVSTLTIQRTQQEDSAVYLCASSLVAGQPQHFGDGTRLSIL.

The V call is TRBV6-2 or TRBV6-3, the J call TRBJ2-7, with unresolved D. From germline, CDR1 is MNHEY and CDR2 SVGEGT. Trimming pared 0 bases from V and 3 bases from J, leaving 9 bases between. The CDR3 runs to 14 residues. The CDR3 region is CASSYSGLLYEQYF. The CDR3 nucleotides read TGTGCCAGCAGTTACTCCGGGCTGCTCTACGAGCAGTACTTC.

The chain is built from TRBV15 and TRBJ1-5, with D possibly matching TRBD1 (5 bases). Trimming shortened V by 3 bases and J by 4 bases, and 16 bases separated the two germline ends. The germline V gene encodes CDR1 LNHNV and CDR2 YYDKDF (reference sequence). This CDR3 is 16 amino acids long. The CDR3 region is CATSSGQQGGNQPQHF. In DNA, the CDR3 is TGTGCCACCAGCAGTGGGCAGCAGGGAGGGAATCAGCCCCAGCATTTT.

The CDR3, as DNA: TGTGCCAGCACCAGATACCCCAGGGGTGGCGAAAAACTGTTTTTT. Residues: CASTRYPRGGEKLFF. This chain links TRBV27 with TRBJ1-4, with a weak D call TRBD1 (6 bases). The CDR3 totals 15 residues. The V gene's germline CDR1 is MNHEY and CDR2 SMNVEV (reference sequence). The V end lost 7 bases, the J end lost 8 bases, and 20 bases lay between the germline ends.

The genes are TRBV18 and TRBJ1-5, with 7 nucleotides matching TRBD1. With 1 base clipped from V and 2 bases from J, the junction kept 2 bases outside the gene matches. CDR3 length: 15 residues. In germline, CDR1 is KGHSH, CDR2 LQKENI. As DNA, the CDR3 is TGTGCCAGCTCACCACGACAGGGAGGCAATCAGCCCCAGCATTTT. Translating it yields CASSPRQGGNQPQHF.

The chain employs TRBV10-3 and TRBJ2-3; no clear D. From germline, CDR1 is ENHRY and CDR2 SYGVKD. The CDR3 totals 11 residues. V shed 11 bases and J shed 5 bases, with 11 bases lying between them. CDR3 bases: TGTGCCCCTCAGAGGAAAGATACGCAGTATTTT. Encoded protein: CAPQRKDTQYF.